These T cell receptor beta chains were read from a single sample in a study of early stage breast cancer tumors. Using immunoSEQ multiplex PCR, the repertoire was profiled, and TCRdb retains in-frame clones only, with some absent. The table lists 32,000 or so clones, 72% of them singletons. The specimen was blood. These receptors came from a person aged 45 to 60 with breast cancer. Each CDR3 is given with its conserved first and last residue. D genes are given only for firm matches. A clone size is listed for some rows: how often the clone was seen (once, few, many), or a class if it is expanded.

>TRBJ2-7|TRBV19|few|TRBD1
TGTGCCAGTAGTGGTACAGGGGGCTACGAGCAGTACTTC
CASSGTGGYEQYF
>TRBJ1-2|TRBV6-1|NA|TRBD1
TGTGCCATTCTACTCACAGGGGGCCCCTATGGCTACACCTTC
CAILLTGGPYGYTF
>TRBJ2-7|TRBV6-1|once|NA
TGTGCCAGCATTTACAGGGACTTTCGCGAGCAGTACTTC
CASIYRDFREQYF
>TRBJ1-1|TRBV5-1|few|NA
TGCGCCAGCAACTTGGGGCAGAACACTGAAGCTTTCTTT
CASNLGQNTEAFF
>TRBJ1-5|TRBV28|few|TRBD1
TGTGCCAGCAGATACAGGGGGGACAATCAGCCCCAGCATTTT
CASRYRGDNQPQHF
>TRBJ2-1|TRBV6-4|NA|TRBD2
TGTGCCAGCAGTGAGGGCGGGAGAGGAGACAATGAGCAGTTCTTC
CASSEGGRGDNEQFF
>TRBJ2-5|TRBV4-1|NA|NA
TGCGCCAGCAGCCAAGACGACACTAGCTTTCGTAGTGAGACCCAGTACTTC
CASSQDDTSFRSETQYF
>TRBJ1-2|TRBV30|NA|TRBD1
TGTGCCGCAAAACAGGGGGGAGGATATGGCTACACCTTC
CAAKQGGGYGYTF
>TRBJ1-5|TRBV30|NA|TRBD1
TGTGCCTGGAGGACAGGGGTTCAGCCCCAGCATTTT
CAWRTGVQPQHF
>TRBJ1-1|TRBV4-1|NA|NA
TGCGCCAGCAGCCAAGGGGGAGACTCTGAAGCTTTCTTT
CASSQGGDSEAFF
>TRBJ1-4|TRBV19|NA|NA
TGTGCCAGCAAGTCGCAGGGTACTGCTAATGAAAAACTGTTTTTT
CASKSQGTANEKLFF
>TRBJ2-1|TRBV6-5|NA|NA
TGTGCCAGCAGCCGTACAGGCCGCAAAAATGAGCAGTTCTTC
CASSRTGRKNEQFF
>TRBJ1-5|TRBV18|NA|NA
TGTGCCAGCGCGGGACAAAGAGGTCAGCCCCAGCATTTT
CASAGQRGQPQHF
>TRBJ2-7|TRBV5-1|once|NA
TGCGCCAGCAGCTTGTATGGATCCTACGAGCAGTACTTC
CASSLYGSYEQYF
>TRBJ1-2|TRBV27|NA|NA
TGTGCCAGCAGAAAAGGTGATCTCTATGGCTACACCTTC
CASRKGDLYGYTF
>TRBJ2-5|TRBV7-9|once|NA
TGTGCCAGCAGCTTACATTTCGGAGAGACCCAGTACTTC
CASSLHFGETQYF
>TRBJ2-3|TRBV5-8|NA|TRBD2
TGTGCCAACGGACTAGCGGGAGGGCCCGCAGATACGCAGTATTTT
CANGLAGGPADTQYF
>TRBJ2-2|TRBV5-1|NA|TRBD1
TGCGCCAGCCAATATGCCGACAGGGCCGACACCGGGGAGCTGTTTTTT
CASQYADRADTGELFF
>TRBJ2-3|TRBV7-3|NA|NA
TGTGCCAGCAGCTTAGGTCCCTCCACAGATACGCAGTATTTT
CASSLGPSTDTQYF
>TRBJ1-6|TRBV6-1|NA|TRBD1
TGTGCCAGCAGTGAGTGGACAGGGGCTGTTACTTCACCCCTCCACTTT
CASSEWTGAVTSPLHF
>TRBJ1-3|TRBV29-1|NA|NA
TGCAGCGTTGGTCACATTGGAAACACCATATATTTT
CSVGHIGNTIYF
>TRBJ2-3|TRBV9|NA|NA
TGTGCCAGCAGCGTAACGTCAGGAGGGTTGGTGGTCACAGATACGCAGTATTTT
CASSVTSGGLVVTDTQYF
>TRBJ2-1|TRBV11-3|NA|TRBD2
TGTGCCAGCAGCTTAGAGGGGGGGTCGAGCTGGAATGAGCAGTTCTTC
CASSLEGGSSWNEQFF